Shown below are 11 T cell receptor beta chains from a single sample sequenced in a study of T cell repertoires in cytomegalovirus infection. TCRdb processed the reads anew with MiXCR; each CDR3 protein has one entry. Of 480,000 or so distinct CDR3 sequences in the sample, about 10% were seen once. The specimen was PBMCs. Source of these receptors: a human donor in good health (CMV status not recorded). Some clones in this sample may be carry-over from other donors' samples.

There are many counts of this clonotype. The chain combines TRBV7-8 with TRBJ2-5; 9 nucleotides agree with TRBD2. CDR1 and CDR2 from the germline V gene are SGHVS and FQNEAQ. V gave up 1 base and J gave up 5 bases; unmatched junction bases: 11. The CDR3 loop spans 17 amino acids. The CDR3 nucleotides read TGTGCCAGCAGCTTAGGCGGCGGGAGGGCCGTGTGGGAGACCCAGTACTTC. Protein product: CASSLGGGRAVWETQYF. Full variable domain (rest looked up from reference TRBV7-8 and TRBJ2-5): GAGVSQSPRYKVAKRGQDVALRCDPISGHVSLFWYQQALGQGPEFLTYFQNEAQLDKSGLPSDRFFAERPEGSVSTLKIQRTQQEDSAVYLCASSLGGGRAVWETQYFGPGTRLLVL.

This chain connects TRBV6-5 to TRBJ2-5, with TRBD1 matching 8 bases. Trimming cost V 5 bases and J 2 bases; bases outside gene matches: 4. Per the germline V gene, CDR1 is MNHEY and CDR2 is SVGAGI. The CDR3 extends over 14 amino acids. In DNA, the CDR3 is TGTGCCAGCAGTGACTGGGACAGGCAAGAGACCCAGTACTTC. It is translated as CASSDWDRQETQYF.

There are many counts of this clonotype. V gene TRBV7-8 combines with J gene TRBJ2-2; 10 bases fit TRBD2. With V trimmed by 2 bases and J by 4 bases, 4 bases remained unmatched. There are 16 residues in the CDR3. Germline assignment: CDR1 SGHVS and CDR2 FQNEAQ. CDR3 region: CASSLYLAGATGELFF. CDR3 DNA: TGTGCCAGCAGCTTATATCTAGCGGGGGCCACCGGGGAGCTGTTTTTT.

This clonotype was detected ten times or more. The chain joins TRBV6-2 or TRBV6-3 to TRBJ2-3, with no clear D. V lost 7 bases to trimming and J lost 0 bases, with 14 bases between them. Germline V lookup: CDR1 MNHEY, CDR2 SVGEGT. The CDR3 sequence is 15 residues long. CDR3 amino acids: CASTSVSSSTDTQYF. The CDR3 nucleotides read TGTGCCAGCACCTCCGTAAGCAGTAGCACAGATACGCAGTATTTT.

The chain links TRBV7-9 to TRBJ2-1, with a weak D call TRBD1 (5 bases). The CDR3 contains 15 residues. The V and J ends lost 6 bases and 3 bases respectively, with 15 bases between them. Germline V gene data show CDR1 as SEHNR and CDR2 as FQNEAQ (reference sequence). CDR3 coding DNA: TGTGCCAGCAGGCCGGAAGGGGCCAACTACAATGAGCAGTTCTTC. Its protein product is CASRPEGANYNEQFF.

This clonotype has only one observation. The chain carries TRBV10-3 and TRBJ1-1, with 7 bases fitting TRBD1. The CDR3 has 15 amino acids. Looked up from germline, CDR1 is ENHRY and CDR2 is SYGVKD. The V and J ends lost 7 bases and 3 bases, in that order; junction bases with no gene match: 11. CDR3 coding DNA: TGTGCCATCAACAGACAGGGAGAACTAGACACTGAAGCTTTCTTT. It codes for CAINRQGELDTEAFF.

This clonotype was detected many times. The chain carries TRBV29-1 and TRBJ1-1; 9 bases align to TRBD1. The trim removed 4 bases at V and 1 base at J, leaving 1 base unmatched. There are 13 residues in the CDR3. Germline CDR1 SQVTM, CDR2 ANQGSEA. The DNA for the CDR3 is TGCAGCGTTGGGACAGGGGCGAACACTGAAGCTTTCTTT. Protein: CSVGTGANTEAFF.

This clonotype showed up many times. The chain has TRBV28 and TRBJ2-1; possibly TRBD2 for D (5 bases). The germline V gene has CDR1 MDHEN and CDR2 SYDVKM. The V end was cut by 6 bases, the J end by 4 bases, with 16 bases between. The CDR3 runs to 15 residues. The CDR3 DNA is TGTGCCAGCAGAGCCCGAGCGGTGGGGTACAATGAGCAGTTCTTC. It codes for CASRARAVGYNEQFF. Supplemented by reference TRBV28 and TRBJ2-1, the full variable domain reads DVKVTQSSRYLVKRTGEKVFLECVQDMDHENMFWYRQDPGLGLRLIYFSYDVKMKEKGDIPEGYSVSREKKERFSLILESASTNQTSMYLCASRARAVGYNEQFFGPGTRLTVL.

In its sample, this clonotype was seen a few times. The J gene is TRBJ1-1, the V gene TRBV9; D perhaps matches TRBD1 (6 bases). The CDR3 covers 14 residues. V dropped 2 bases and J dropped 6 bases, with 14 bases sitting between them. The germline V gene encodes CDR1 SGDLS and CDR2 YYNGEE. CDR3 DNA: TGTGCCAGCAGCGTCTCCGGGGGGGGGCCTGAAGCTTTCTTT. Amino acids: CASSVSGGGPEAFF.

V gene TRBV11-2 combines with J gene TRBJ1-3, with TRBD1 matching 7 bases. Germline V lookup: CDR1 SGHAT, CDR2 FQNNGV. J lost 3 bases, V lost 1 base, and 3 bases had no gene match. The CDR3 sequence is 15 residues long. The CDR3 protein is CASSLGDRVGNTIYF. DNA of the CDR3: TGTGCCAGCAGCTTAGGAGACAGGGTTGGAAACACCATATATTTT. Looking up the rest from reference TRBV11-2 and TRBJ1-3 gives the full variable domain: EAGVAQSPRYKIIEKRQSVAFWCNPISGHATLYWYQQILGQGPKLLIQFQNNGVVDDSQLPKDRFSAERLKGVDSTLKIQPAKLEDSAVYLCASSLGDRVGNTIYFGEGSWLTVV.

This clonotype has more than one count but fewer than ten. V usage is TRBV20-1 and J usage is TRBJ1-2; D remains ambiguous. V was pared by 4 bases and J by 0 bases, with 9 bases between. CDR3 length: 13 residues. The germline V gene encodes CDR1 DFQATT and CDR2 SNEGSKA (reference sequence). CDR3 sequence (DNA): TGCAGTGCTATGAGGTTAGCTAACTATGGCTACACCTTC. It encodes CSAMRLANYGYTF.